Following are 29 T cell receptor beta chains from one sample sequenced in a study of OX40 agonist ivuxolimab in advanced cancers. The protocol used for the library was the immunoSEQ multiplex PCR assay. TCRdb's version of the immuneACCESS table is confined to in-frame rearrangements and falls short of the full clone set. An unresolved V gene accounts for under half of the shortfall where checked; the remainder is of unknown origin. Across this sample there are around 15,000 clones, with 80% seen only once. Of the sample, 30% to 45% falls within the top ten clones. The source material was CD4+ or CD8+ T cells sorted from blood, sampled in a trial of the OX40 agonist ivuxolimab. These receptors were obtained from an adult with an advanced solid tumor such as melanoma, head and neck, liver or kidney cancer.

The J gene is TRBJ1-2, the V gene TRBV6-6; D unresolved. The CDR3 has 14 amino acids. The V gene's germline CDR1 is MNHNY and CDR2 SVGAGI (reference sequence). V was cut by 0 bases and J by 6 bases, with 11 bases left in between. CDR3: CASSYSAGYDGYTF. CDR3 nucleotides: TGTGCCAGCAGTTACTCCGCTGGATACGATGGCTACACCTTC.

J is TRBJ1-2 and V is TRBV30; D gene uncertain. There are 14 residues in the CDR3. V was trimmed by 5 bases and J by 8 bases, leaving 21 bases between them. CDR1 is GTSNPN and CDR2 is SVGIG in the germline V gene (reference sequence). The CDR3 sequence: CAWSPGVGKKGYTF. CDR3 in DNA: TGTGCCTGGTCCCCCGGTGTGGGGAAGAAAGGCTACACCTTC.

This clone was seen a handful of times. The V gene is TRBV6-5, the J gene TRBJ2-7; D is uncertain. The germline V and J ends were trimmed by 6 bases and 4 bases, with 10 bases remaining between them. Germline CDR1 reads MNHEY; CDR2 reads SVGAGI. This CDR3 has 12 amino acids. The CDR3 here is CASSHRRYEQYF. The CDR3 nucleotides are TGTGCCAGCAGCCACAGACGGTACGAGCAGTACTTC.

The V and J genes are TRBV7-9 and TRBJ1-2, with 8 bases fitting TRBD1. V lost 1 base, J lost 7 bases, and 11 bases stayed unmatched. The CDR3 consists of 16 residues. Looked up from germline, CDR1 is SEHNR and CDR2 is FQNEAQ (reference sequence). The CDR3 loop reads CASSLGFSGGPLGYTF. The CDR3 DNA is TGTGCCAGCAGCTTAGGTTTTTCAGGGGGCCCTCTTGGCTACACCTTC.

The V call is TRBV7-2, the J call TRBJ2-1; weak D call: TRBD2 (7 bases). V lost 2 bases to trimming and J lost 6 bases, with 14 bases between them. The CDR3 is 15 residues long. CDR1 is SGHTA, CDR2 FQGNSA, per germline. The CDR3 DNA reads as TGTGCCAGCAGCTTACTTAACGGGGGGCCCAATGAGCAGTTCTTC. Amino acids: CASSLLNGGPNEQFF.

The V and J genes are TRBV27 and TRBJ2-5, with TRBD2 identical over 8 bases. Germline V gene data show CDR1 as MNHEY and CDR2 as SMNVEV (reference sequence). V lost 3 bases to trimming and J lost 2 bases; unmatched junction nucleotides: 5. The CDR3 loop spans 15 amino acids. The CDR3 DNA sequence: TGTGCCAGCAGTTTTGCGGGGGGACTTCAAGAGACCCAGTACTTC. Translating gives CASSFAGGLQETQYF.

This clone was detected once. The J gene is TRBJ2-5, the V gene TRBV18; D may be TRBD1 or TRBD2 (5 bases each). CDR3 length: 14 residues. Germline V CDR1 and CDR2: KGHSH, LQKENI. Trimming shortened V by 3 bases and J by 4 bases, and 12 bases separated the two germline ends. This CDR3 reads CASSPGRMLETQYF. CDR3 nucleotide sequence: TGTGCCAGCTCACCGGGACGCATGTTAGAGACCCAGTACTTC.

The chain uses TRBV19 and TRBJ1-5; the match to TRBD1 covers 7 bases. This CDR3 has 15 residues. V gave up 0 bases and J gave up 6 bases; unmatched junction bases: 5. CDR1 and CDR2 from the germline V gene are LNHDA and SQIVND (reference sequence). CDR3 nucleotide sequence: TGTGCCAGTAGTATAGAAAGACAGGGTTCTCAGCCCCAGCATTTT. This codes for CASSIERQGSQPQHF.

The chain couples TRBV2 to TRBJ1-4; D not resolved. The CDR3 runs 15 residues. The V gene lost 1 base and the J gene lost 5 bases, with 11 bases spanning the gap. Germline values: CDR1 SNHLY, CDR2 FYNNEI. The CDR3 bases are TGTGCCAGCAGTGAAGTGGGAAGGATGAATGAAAAACTGTTTTTT. Its protein product is CASSEVGRMNEKLFF.

The chain recombines TRBV6-5 with TRBJ2-3, with D uncertain. The V end was cut by 5 bases, the J end by 5 bases, with 11 bases between. The germline gives CDR1 MNHEY, CDR2 SVGAGI. The CDR3 runs to 13 residues. The chain's CDR3 is CASSRYKQDTQYF. CDR3 DNA sequence: TGTGCCAGCAGTCGGTACAAGCAAGATACGCAGTATTTT.

This CDR3 is CASSLALTGTSYGYTF. CDR3 sequence (DNA): TGCGCCAGCAGCTTGGCCTTGACAGGGACTAGCTATGGCTACACCTTC. The J gene is TRBJ1-2, the V gene TRBV5-1; the match to TRBD1 covers 7 bases. The germline V gene encodes CDR1 SGHRS and CDR2 YFSETQ. Germline trimming cut 0 bases from V and 4 bases from J; bases unmatched to any gene: 9. The CDR3 sequence is 16 residues long.

The chain couples TRBV9 to TRBJ2-2; 7 nucleotides agree with TRBD1. The V gene end was trimmed by 2 bases and the J gene end by 3 bases; junction bases not matched to a gene: 7. The CDR3 contains 16 residues. Germline values: CDR1 SGDLS, CDR2 YYNGEE. The DNA for the CDR3 is TGTGCCAGCAGCGTCGATCGCCAGGGGGACACCGGGGAGCTGTTTTTT. This gives the protein CASSVDRQGDTGELFF.

The chain carries TRBV10-3 and TRBJ2-7; D unclear. The CDR3 is 10 amino acids. CDR1 is ENHRY and CDR2 is SYGVKD in the germline V gene. V was cut by 3 bases and J by 7 bases, with 4 bases left in between. In DNA, the CDR3 is TGTGCCATCAGTGATGGAGAGCAGTACTTC. It translates to CAISDGEQYF.

V and J are TRBV6-6 and TRBJ2-1, with D unclear. The V end lost 4 bases, the J end lost 9 bases, and 22 bases lay between the germline ends. The V gene's germline CDR1 is MNHNY and CDR2 SVGAGI (reference sequence). CDR3 length equals 16 residues. Here the CDR3 DNA reads TGTGCCAGCAGTTCCCTCCTTGGACCTAAGACGGCTGAGCAGTTCTTC. This translates into CASSSLLGPKTAEQFF.

On this clone: The identical CDR3 is also encoded by other nucleotide sequences in the sample. Written as DNA, the CDR3 is TGCGCCAGCAGCTTCGAACCGGGGCAGAGTCTTTTTCACTATGGCTACACCTTC. Translating it yields CASSFEPGQSLFHYGYTF. J is TRBJ1-2 and V is TRBV5-1; TRBD1 is a possible D gene (5 bases). V was pared by 2 bases and J by 3 bases, with 23 bases between. CDR1 is SGHRS and CDR2 is YFSETQ in the germline V gene. The CDR3 is 18 amino acids. Full variable domain (outside the CDR3, taken from reference TRBV5-1 and TRBJ1-2): KAGVTQTPRYLIKTRGQQVTLSCSPISGHRSVSWYQQTPGQGLQFLFEYFSETQRNKGNFPGRFSGRQFSNSRSEMNVSTLELGDSALYLCASSFEPGQSLFHYGYTFGSGTRLTVV.

V and J are TRBV11-1 and TRBJ2-7, with 8 bases fitting TRBD2. V shed 6 bases, J shed 2 bases, and the junction held 9 bases outside the gene matches. Germline V CDR1 and CDR2: SGHAT, FQDESV (reference sequence). The CDR3 loop spans 15 amino acids. The CDR3 DNA is TGTGCCAGCAGTCCCCCGGGGGGGGACCCCTACGAGCAGTACTTC. This gives the protein CASSPPGGDPYEQYF.

With regard to this clone: In the same sample, other DNA sequences code for this CDR3. DNA for the CDR3: TGTGCCAGCAGCCTAGGGACTAGCTCCTATAATTCACCCCTCCACTTT. This gives the protein CASSLGTSSYNSPLHF. V is TRBV7-9 and J is TRBJ1-6, with D maybe TRBD1 (5 bases). CDR1 and CDR2 from the germline V gene are SEHNR and FQNEAQ (reference sequence). Trimming took 5 bases from V and 0 from J, leaving 11 bases between them. CDR3 length equals 16 residues.

V usage is TRBV7-2 and J usage is TRBJ1-5; D gene ambiguous. Germline V gene sequence: CDR1 SGHTA, CDR2 FQGNSA. Trimming removed 6 bases at V and 6 bases at J, with 12 bases between. This CDR3 spans 13 amino acids. CDR3 bases: TGTGCCAGCAGGAAATCCCCGAGTCAGCCCCAGCATTTT. Its protein product is CASRKSPSQPQHF.

The chain uses TRBV10-3 and TRBJ1-1; TRBD1 is a possible D gene (5 bases). CDR1 ENHRY and CDR2 SYGVKD come from the germline V gene. The CDR3 totals 13 residues. Trimming cost V 6 bases and J 8 bases, with 16 bases left between them. Here the CDR3 DNA reads TGTGCCATCAGGGACAACGGGGGTGAAGAAGCTTTCTTT. This translates into CAIRDNGGEEAFF.

The chain uses TRBV7-9 and TRBJ1-1; D uncertain. This CDR3 contains 13 residues. Germline V gene sequence: CDR1 SEHNR, CDR2 FQNEAQ (reference sequence). Trimming stripped 3 bases from V and 1 base from J, with 6 bases between. CDR3 region: CASSLSQNTEAFF. Here the CDR3 DNA reads TGTGCCAGCAGCTTGAGCCAGAACACTGAAGCTTTCTTT. Variable domain in full (rest from reference TRBV7-9 and TRBJ1-1): DTGVSQNPRHKITKRGQNVTFRCDPISEHNRLYWYRQTLGQGPEFLTYFQNEAQLEKSRLLSDRFSAERPKGSFSTLEIQRTEQGDSAMYLCASSLSQNTEAFFGQGTRLTVV.

The V and J genes are TRBV7-8 and TRBJ1-1; D gene ambiguous. Trimming took 1 base from V and 0 from J, leaving 6 bases between them. There are 14 residues in the CDR3. Germline values: CDR1 SGHVS, CDR2 FQNEAQ. CDR3 in DNA: TGTGCCAGCAGCTTAGGCGGGATGAACACTGAAGCTTTCTTT. Translation: CASSLGGMNTEAFF.

The chain carries TRBV5-8 and TRBJ1-1; no reliable D call. This CDR3 has 12 amino acids. Looked up from germline, CDR1 is SGHTS and CDR2 is YDEGEE. Trimming removed 0 bases from V and 6 bases from J, with 6 bases in between. CDR3 protein: CASSLGSAEAFF. CDR3 in DNA: TGTGCCAGCAGCTTGGGGTCGGCTGAAGCTTTCTTT.

This chain's CDR3 is CASSFTGMNTEAFF. In DNA form, the CDR3 reads TGTGCCAGCAGTTTCACAGGGATGAACACTGAAGCTTTCTTT. This chain links TRBV28 with TRBJ1-1, with D maybe TRBD1 (6 bases). CDR1 and CDR2 (germline): MDHEN, SYDVKM. The CDR3 runs to 14 residues. V lost 3 bases and J lost 0, with 8 bases in between.

The chain links TRBV5-1 to TRBJ1-2; the match to TRBD1 covers 9 bases. The CDR3 extends over 14 amino acids. Trimming at V came to 0 bases and at J to 6 bases, leaving 3 bases not matched to a gene. Germline V gene sequence: CDR1 SGHRS, CDR2 YFSETQ. The CDR3 protein is CASSLGTGDNGYTF. The CDR3 DNA reads as TGCGCCAGCAGCTTGGGGACAGGGGACAATGGCTACACCTTC.

The chain combines TRBV27 with TRBJ2-7, with D possibly being TRBD2 (6 bases). The CDR3 runs 13 residues. Trimming removed 1 base from V and 3 bases from J, with 7 bases in between. Looked up from germline, CDR1 is MNHEY and CDR2 is SMNVEV (reference sequence). DNA of the CDR3: TGTGCCAGCAGTTTATACGGGGGCTACGAGCAGTACTTC. It encodes CASSLYGGYEQYF.

The rearrangement links TRBV18 to TRBJ1-1, with 11 bases that match TRBD1. This CDR3 is built from 14 residues. J lost 5 bases, V lost 5 bases, and 4 bases had no gene match. Per the germline V gene, CDR1 is KGHSH and CDR2 is LQKENI. CDR3 sequence reads: CASSGTGGKTEAFF. In DNA form, the CDR3 reads TGTGCCAGCTCAGGGACAGGGGGAAAAACTGAAGCTTTCTTT.

This clone was found a few times. The chain joins TRBV6-5 to TRBJ1-2; possibly TRBD1 for D (6 bases). Looked up from germline, CDR1 is MNHEY and CDR2 is SVGAGI. The V end was cut by 5 bases, the J end by 8 bases, with 18 bases between. There are 14 residues in the CDR3. CDR3 sequence: CASSHQGTSLGYTF. The CDR3 bases are TGTGCCAGCAGTCACCAGGGGACCTCATTAGGCTACACCTTC.

J is TRBJ1-2 and V is TRBV5-4; D unresolved. The V gene lost 4 bases and the J gene lost 0 bases, with 16 bases spanning the gap. The germline gives CDR1 SGHNT, CDR2 YYREEE (reference sequence). The CDR3 consists of 16 residues. The CDR3 DNA reads as TGTGCCAGCAGCCCAGGCCAGGTCCTTACTAACTATGGCTACACCTTC. Translating it yields CASSPGQVLTNYGYTF. Using reference TRBV5-4 and TRBJ1-2 for the parts outside the CDR3, the full variable domain is ETGVTQSPTHLIKTRGQQVTLRCSSQSGHNTVSWYQQALGQGPQFIFQYYREEENGRGNFPPRFSGLQFPNYSSELNVNALELDDSALYLCASSPGQVLTNYGYTFGSGTRLTVV.

The chain couples TRBV9 to TRBJ1-2; D is unresolved. The V end lost 4 bases, the J end lost 8 bases, and 9 bases lay between the germline ends. Germline lookup yields CDR1 SGDLS and CDR2 YYNGEE. CDR3 length: 11 residues. Written as DNA, the CDR3 is TGTGCCAGCAGCCCCGCCCCGGGCTACACCTTC. Encoded protein: CASSPAPGYTF.